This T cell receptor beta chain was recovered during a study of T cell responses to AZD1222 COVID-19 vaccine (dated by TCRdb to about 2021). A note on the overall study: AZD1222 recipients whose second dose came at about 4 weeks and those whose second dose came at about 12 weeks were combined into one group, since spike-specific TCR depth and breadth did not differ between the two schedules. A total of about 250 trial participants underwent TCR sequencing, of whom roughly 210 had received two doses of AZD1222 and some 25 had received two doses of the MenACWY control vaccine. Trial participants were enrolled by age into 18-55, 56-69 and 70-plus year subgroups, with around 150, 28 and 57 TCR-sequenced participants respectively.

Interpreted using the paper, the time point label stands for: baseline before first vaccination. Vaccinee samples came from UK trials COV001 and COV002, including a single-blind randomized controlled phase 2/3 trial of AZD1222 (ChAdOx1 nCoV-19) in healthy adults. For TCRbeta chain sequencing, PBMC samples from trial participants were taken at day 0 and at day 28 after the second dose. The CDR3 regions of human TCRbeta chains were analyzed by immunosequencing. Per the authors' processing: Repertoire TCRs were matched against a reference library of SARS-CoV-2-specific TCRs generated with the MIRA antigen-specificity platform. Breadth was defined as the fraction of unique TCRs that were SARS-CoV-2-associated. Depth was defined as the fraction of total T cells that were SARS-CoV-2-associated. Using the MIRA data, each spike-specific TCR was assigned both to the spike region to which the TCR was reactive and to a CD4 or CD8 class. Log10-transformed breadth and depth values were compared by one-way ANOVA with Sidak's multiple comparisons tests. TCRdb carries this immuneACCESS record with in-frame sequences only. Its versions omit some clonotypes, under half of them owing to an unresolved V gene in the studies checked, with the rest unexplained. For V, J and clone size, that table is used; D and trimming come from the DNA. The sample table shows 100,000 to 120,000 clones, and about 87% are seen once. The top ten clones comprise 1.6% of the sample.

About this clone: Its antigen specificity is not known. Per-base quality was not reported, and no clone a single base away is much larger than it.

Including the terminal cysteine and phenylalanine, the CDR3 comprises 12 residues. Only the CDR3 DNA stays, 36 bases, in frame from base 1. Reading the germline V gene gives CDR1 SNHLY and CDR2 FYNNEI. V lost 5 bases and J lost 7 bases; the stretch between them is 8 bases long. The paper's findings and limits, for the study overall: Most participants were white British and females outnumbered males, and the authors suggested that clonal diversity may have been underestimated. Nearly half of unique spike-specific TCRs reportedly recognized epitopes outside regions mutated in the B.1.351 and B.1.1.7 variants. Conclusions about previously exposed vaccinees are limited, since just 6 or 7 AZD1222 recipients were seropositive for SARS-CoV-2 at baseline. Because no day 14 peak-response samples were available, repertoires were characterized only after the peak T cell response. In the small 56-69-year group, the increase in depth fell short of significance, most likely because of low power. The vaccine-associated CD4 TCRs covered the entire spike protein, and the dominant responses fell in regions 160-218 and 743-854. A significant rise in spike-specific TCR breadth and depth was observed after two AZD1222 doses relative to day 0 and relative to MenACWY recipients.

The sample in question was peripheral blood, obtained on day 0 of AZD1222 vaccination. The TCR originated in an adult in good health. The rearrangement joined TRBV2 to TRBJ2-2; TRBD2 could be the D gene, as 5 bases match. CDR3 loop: CASSPRDGELFF. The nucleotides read TGTGCCAGCAGTCCCCGGGACGGGGAGCTGTTTTTT.